Following are 21 T cell receptor beta chains from one sample sequenced in a study of control samples from healthy donors and cancer patients. This table comes from immunoSEQ multiplex PCR, and its TCRdb copy is limited to in-frame clones, with some not included. The repertoire includes 95,000 to 150,000 clones, roughly 87% of them detected once, and less than 9.5% sits in the top ten. Sequenced: blood. The receptors derive from a man aged 35 to 55 in good health.

The chain couples TRBV5-6 to TRBJ2-3; unclear D gene. Germline CDR1 reads SGHDT; CDR2 reads YYEEEE. Trimming took off 2 bases at V and 5 bases at J, with 9 bases between the two ends. The CDR3 consists of 13 residues. The CDR3 is CASSLEIRDTQYF. The CDR3 coding sequence is TGTGCCAGCAGCTTAGAGATTAGAGATACGCAGTATTTT.

This chain connects TRBV7-9 to TRBJ2-7; 8 nucleotides match TRBD2. The J segment lost 1 base and the V segment lost 3 bases, leaving 5 bases of the junction unmatched. CDR1 is SEHNR and CDR2 is FQNEAQ in the germline V gene (reference sequence). CDR3 length: 15 residues. The CDR3 loop is CASSLTSARSYEQYF. DNA of the CDR3: TGTGCCAGCAGCTTGACTAGCGCGAGATCCTACGAGCAGTACTTC.

The chain combines TRBV6-5 with TRBJ2-5, with D possibly matching TRBD1 (5 bases). Germline V CDR1 and CDR2: MNHEY, SVGAGI. The V end lost 6 bases, the J end lost 1 base, and 15 bases lay between the germline ends. CDR3 size: 15 residues. The CDR3 protein is CASSNIDRLQETQYF. CDR3 nucleotide sequence: TGTGCCAGCAGCAATATTGACAGACTCCAAGAGACCCAGTACTTC.

The CDR3 DNA is TGTGCCAGCAGTTACTCGAATGCAGGACAGAACACTGAAGCTTTCTTT. Its protein product is CASSYSNAGQNTEAFF. J is TRBJ1-1 and V is TRBV6-5; a possible D gene is TRBD1 (5 bases). Germline CDR1 reads MNHEY; CDR2 reads SVGAGI. V lost 0 bases and J lost 1, with 12 bases in between. The CDR3 has 16 amino acids.

Only one count was recorded for this clone. The genes are TRBV6-5 and TRBJ2-2; D uncertain. The CDR3 is 13 residues long. V lost 6 bases and J 6 bases, leaving 11 bases between the germline ends. CDR1 is MNHEY, CDR2 SVGAGI, per germline. Here the CDR3 reads CASSRDLAGELFF. The CDR3 region has the DNA TGTGCCAGCAGCCGAGACCTCGCCGGGGAGCTGTTTTTT.

CDR3 residues: CATHRGVPGMTNSPLHF. The CDR3 nucleotides read TGTGCCACCCACCGAGGGGTCCCTGGGATGACGAATTCACCCCTCCACTTT. This chain uses TRBV7-8 with TRBJ1-6, with D possibly being TRBD1 (5 bases). Germline CDR1 SGHVS, CDR2 FQNEAQ. The V and J ends lost 10 bases and 7 bases respectively, with 26 bases between them. The CDR3 is 17 amino acids.

V and J are TRBV3-1 (or the pseudogene TRBV3-2) and TRBJ1-6, with 7 bases lining up with TRBD1. Germline trimming cut 3 bases from V and 4 bases from J; bases unmatched to any gene: 6. Germline CDR1 LGHDT, CDR2 YNNKEL (reference sequence). CDR3 length: 16 residues. CDR3 amino acids: CASSQSPGQYNSPLHF. The CDR3 bases are TGTGCCAGCAGCCAGAGCCCGGGACAGTATAATTCACCCCTCCACTTT.

V is TRBV7-8 and J is TRBJ1-3, with no clear D. Germline values: CDR1 SGHVS, CDR2 FQNEAQ. The CDR3 length is 15 residues. V lost 1 base and J lost 0, with 7 bases in between. CDR3 sequence reads: CASSLEATSGNTIYF. The CDR3 DNA sequence: TGTGCCAGCAGCTTAGAGGCGACCTCTGGAAACACCATATATTTT. Filled out from reference TRBV7-8 and TRBJ1-3, the complete variable domain reads GAGVSQSPRYKVAKRGQDVALRCDPISGHVSLFWYQQALGQGPEFLTYFQNEAQLDKSGLPSDRFFAERPEGSVSTLKIQRTQQEDSAVYLCASSLEATSGNTIYFGEGSWLTVV.

V is TRBV29-1 and J is TRBJ2-1, with 11 bases that match TRBD1. J was trimmed by 6 bases and V by 6 bases; bases with no gene match: 1. This CDR3 comprises 12 residues. The V gene's germline CDR1 is SQVTM and CDR2 ANQGSEA. The CDR3: CSVGTGGNEQFF. CDR3 DNA: TGCAGCGTCGGGACAGGGGGCAATGAGCAGTTCTTC.

The CDR3: CASSLRQARNYGYTF. DNA for the CDR3: TGTGCCAGCAGCTTGCGACAGGCCCGCAACTATGGCTACACCTTC. This chain connects TRBV5-6 to TRBJ1-2, with TRBD1 as a possible D gene (6 bases). The CDR3 length is 15 residues. Germline V gene data show CDR1 as SGHDT and CDR2 as YYEEEE. V gave up 1 base and J gave up 2 bases, with 12 bases separating them.

To note about this clone: A read error may account for a junction end that differs from germline. The CDR3 coding sequence is TGTGCCAGTAGTAATCGACAGGTTCAGGTCTTC. Amino acid sequence: CASSNRQVQVF. The chain couples TRBV19 to TRBJ2-1; tentative D call: TRBD1 (6 bases). CDR3 size: 11 residues. Per the germline V gene, CDR1 is LNHDA and CDR2 is SQIVND (reference sequence).

This clone was seen just once. This chain connects TRBV6-6 to TRBJ2-3; D uncertain. V lost 2 bases to trimming and J lost 0 bases, with 9 bases between them. Germline CDR1 reads MNHNY; CDR2 reads SVGAGI (reference sequence). The length of the CDR3 is 15 residues. The CDR3 coding sequence is TGTGCCAGCAGTTACGATACCTCTAGCACAGATACGCAGTATTTT. Translated, it gives CASSYDTSSTDTQYF.

This chain links TRBV29-1 with TRBJ1-2; 9 nucleotides agree with TRBD1. The CDR3 length is 15 residues. V trimming: 6 bases; J trimming: 4 bases; junction bases outside the gene matches: 12. The germline CDR1 and CDR2 sequences are SQVTM and ANQGSEA. CDR3 loop: CSVLEGQGVSYGYTF. The CDR3 coding sequence is TGCAGCGTCCTCGAGGGACAGGGAGTAAGCTATGGCTACACCTTC.

This rearrangement joins TRBV12-3 or TRBV12-4 to TRBJ1-2; 9 bases line up with TRBD1. The trim removed 10 bases at V and 4 bases at J, leaving 4 bases unmatched. CDR3 size: 12 residues. The CDR3 here is CATMTGGYGYTF. In DNA, the CDR3 is TGTGCCACCATGACAGGGGGCTATGGCTACACCTTC.

The rearrangement uses TRBV3-1 (or the pseudogene TRBV3-2) and TRBJ2-5; 8 bases fit TRBD2. The CDR3 spans 19 residues. The junction had 17 bases not matched to a gene; V was cut back by 0 bases and J by 5 bases. Germline V gene sequence: CDR1 LGHDT, CDR2 YNNKEL (reference sequence). DNA of the CDR3: TGTGCCAGCAGCCAAGAGCGAGGCGGGGGGACCCATAGGGGGGAGACCCAGTACTTC. Translation: CASSQERGGGTHRGETQYF.

This clone occurred once. This rearrangement joins TRBV1 to TRBJ1-6. TRBV1 is designated a pseudogene. This CDR3 has 19 amino acids. The DNA for the CDR3 is TGCACCAGCAGCCAAGAGGGGGAGAGGCCGAGGACCTATAATTCACCCCTCCACTTT. This codes for CTSSQEGERPRTYNSPLHF.

CDR3 region: CATSDLNHGYTF. CDR3 coding DNA: TGTGCCACCAGTGATTTGAACCATGGCTACACCTTC. The chain has TRBV24-1 and TRBJ1-2; no definite D call. The CDR3 extends over 12 amino acids. Germline V CDR1 and CDR2: KGHDR, SFDVKD. V was clipped by 0 bases and J by 6 bases, with 4 bases between them.

This chain connects TRBV30 to TRBJ1-4; D perhaps matches TRBD1 (6 bases). The CDR3 runs to 16 residues. Trimming took off 3 bases at V and 8 bases at J, with 22 bases between the two ends. Germline V gives CDR1 GTSNPN, CDR2 SVGIG (reference sequence). The CDR3 protein is CAWRSGGAGEREKLFF. CDR3 nucleotide sequence: TGTGCCTGGAGGTCGGGGGGCGCGGGTGAAAGGGAAAAACTGTTTTTT.

The J gene is TRBJ1-5, the V gene TRBV5-1; D possibly corresponds to TRBD1 (5 bases). The CDR3 runs to 16 residues. V was shortened by 0 bases and J by 0 bases, with 10 bases between the two germline ends. Per the germline V gene, CDR1 is SGHRS and CDR2 is YFSETQ. The CDR3 DNA sequence: TGCGCCAGCAGCTTGGAGCCAGGGTATAGCAATCAGCCCCAGCATTTT. This sequence encodes CASSLEPGYSNQPQHF.

V usage is TRBV7-9 and J usage is TRBJ1-6, with D perhaps matching TRBD1 (5 bases). V gave up 1 base and J gave up 7 bases, with 11 bases separating them. This CDR3 has 15 residues. Germline V gene data show CDR1 as SEHNR and CDR2 as FQNEAQ (reference sequence). DNA of the CDR3: TGTGCCAGCAGCTTAGAGGCAGCAGGGAATTCACCCCTCCACTTT. Translating gives CASSLEAAGNSPLHF.

The chain employs TRBV9 and TRBJ2-3; tentatively, D is TRBD2 (6 bases). Between the trimmed V and J ends, which lost 1 base and 0 bases, there was a span of 9 bases. The germline V gene has CDR1 SGDLS and CDR2 YYNGEE. The CDR3 is 15 amino acids. CDR3 nucleotide sequence: TGTGCCAGCAGCGTATATGCGGGGAGCACAGATACGCAGTATTTT. It specifies CASSVYAGSTDTQYF.